This T cell receptor beta chain was captured in a study of blood T cell repertoires in COVID-19. Per the original data handling: It was from reference gene primer amplification that nucleated cell counts were estimated. Data came from immunoSEQ multiplex PCR; TCRdb stores just in-frame clones and leaves some out. Clonal size and the V and J genes are those of that table, whereas D and trimming came from the DNA. Counted here are around 140,000 clones, over 60% occurring once; the ten biggest clones make up around 2%. Trimming removed 4 bases at V and 6 bases at J, with 13 bases between. CDR1 and CDR2 (germline): KGHSY, FQNENV. This CDR3 comprises 14 residues.

This rearrangement joins TRBV16 to TRBJ1-5; a possible D gene is TRBD1 (5 bases). The sequencing input was peripheral blood. The receptor comes from a woman in her 70s with acute or convalescent COVID-19. CDR3 residues: CASSLTTGSQPQHF. In DNA form, the CDR3 reads TGTGCCAGCAGCCTAACAACAGGTTCTCAGCCCCAGCATTTT.